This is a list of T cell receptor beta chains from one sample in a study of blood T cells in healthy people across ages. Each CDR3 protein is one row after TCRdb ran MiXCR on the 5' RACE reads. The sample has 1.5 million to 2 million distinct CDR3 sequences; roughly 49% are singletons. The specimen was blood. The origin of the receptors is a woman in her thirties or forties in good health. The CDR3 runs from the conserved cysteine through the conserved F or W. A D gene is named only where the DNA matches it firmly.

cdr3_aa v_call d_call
CASSQDGGRVGGYTF TRBV4-3 -
CASSDHGSGANVLTF TRBV27 -
CASSVDTTISTYEQYF TRBV7-2 -
CASTTAGTQYF TRBV6-5 -
CASSSRVRGWDNSPLHF TRBV7-2 TRBD1
CSPRGGPLNTDTQYF TRBV20-1 -
CASSRTREKLFF TRBV3-1 -
CASSEARGRGEQFF TRBV6-1 TRBD2
CSALVGSSYNSPLHF TRBV20-1 -
CASSSTSLGDYEQYF TRBV28 -
CAAGEGSTDTQYF TRBV6-5 -
CAIGQGTNSNQPQHF TRBV10-3 -
CASTRGLASNNEQYF TRBV9 TRBD2
CSARERTGGYYEQYF TRBV20-1 TRBD1
CASRSTGGPPATNEKLFF TRBV28 TRBD1
CASSEAIAYEQYF TRBV10-2 -
CASSLGTSASNYEQYF TRBV28 TRBD2
CASKPTSGGLYEQYF TRBV12-3/TRBV12-4 TRBD2
CASSYRRDRRSSYEQYF TRBV6-2/TRBV6-3 -
CASTLGPTDTQYF TRBV27 -
CASSKGAGTGVHEQYF TRBV12-3/TRBV12-4 TRBD1
CASGRGPSYEQYF TRBV6-6 -
CASSLATGLQETQYF TRBV7-2 -
CSARTTGTRNQETQYF TRBV20-1 TRBD2
CASSLGTGHSNEQFF TRBV6-5 TRBD1
CASRRTGLMYQETQYF TRBV6-2/TRBV6-3 -
CSARDPRPSGGADTQYF TRBV20-1 TRBD2
CASPYRGENTEAFF TRBV4-2 TRBD1
CSAQGRGRGDTQYF TRBV29-1 -
CASGHGDRGGEKLFF TRBV6-2/TRBV6-3 TRBD1
CASSPQGRNGELFF TRBV6-1 -
CASSLVTVYNEQFF TRBV7-9 -
CSALREDGYTF TRBV20-1 -
CASSLPGLAETQYF TRBV11-1 -
CASSLGSAGNESPLHF TRBV5-1 -
CASSGEGSGYTF TRBV7-9 -
CASSPPPNYGYTF TRBV7-2 -
CASAGGGHGYTF TRBV12-3/TRBV12-4 -
CATSAGAGTQYF TRBV24-1 -
CASSLGTGQGNEQFF TRBV7-7 TRBD1
CASSARDLYGYTF TRBV6-5 -
CASSPPGASYNEQYF TRBV7-2 -
CASSSGGTSNEQFF TRBV7-6 TRBD2
CASSANPRDRAKTQYF TRBV7-9 TRBD1